What follows are 10 T cell receptor beta chains derived from one specimen sequenced in a study of shared clonotypes between healthy human individuals. Clones were sequenced by immunoSEQ multiplex PCR, and TCRdb holds only the in-frame ones, with some missing. The data show 2.5 million or so clones, more than 90% seen once. Sequenced material: naive CD4+ T cells sorted from blood. Regarding subset: CD45RA+ positively selected. Every receptor here comes from a man aged 18 to 35 in good health.

CDR3 sequence: CASMANYGYTF. The CDR3 bases are TGTGCCAGCATGGCCAACTATGGCTACACCTTC. The chain links TRBV6-1 to TRBJ1-2; D gene uncertain. Germline V gives CDR1 MNHNS, CDR2 SASEGT. Trimming cost V 7 bases and J 2 bases, with 5 bases left between them. The length of the CDR3 is 11 residues.

The V and J genes are TRBV7-2 and TRBJ2-7, with 11 bases fitting TRBD2. The CDR3 covers 16 residues. With 5 bases clipped from V and 4 bases from J, the junction kept 10 bases outside the gene matches. Germline values: CDR1 SGHTA, CDR2 FQGNSA. Here the CDR3 reads CASSVDLAGGSYEQYF. CDR3 coding DNA: TGTGCCAGCAGCGTGGATCTAGCGGGAGGTTCGTACGAGCAGTACTTC.

The chain couples TRBV19 to TRBJ1-5; tentative D call: TRBD1 (5 bases). The germline V gene has CDR1 LNHDA and CDR2 SQIVND (reference sequence). The CDR3 has 19 amino acids. V lost 0 bases and J lost 1, with 19 bases in between. CDR3 amino acids: CASSIDQPGGDLSNQPQHF. CDR3 DNA: TGTGCCAGTAGTATAGATCAGCCTGGGGGGGATTTGAGCAATCAGCCCCAGCATTTT.

CDR3 sequence reads: CAIRDTQAKNIQYF. For the CDR3, the DNA is TGTGCCATCCGGGACACTCAAGCCAAAAACATTCAGTACTTC. The V and J genes are TRBV10-3 and TRBJ2-4, with TRBD1 as a possible D gene (6 bases). The V end was cut by 8 bases, the J end by 0 bases, with 11 bases between. The length of the CDR3 is 14 residues. CDR1 and CDR2 from the germline V gene are ENHRY and SYGVKD.

The gene calls are TRBV13 and TRBJ2-7, with D perhaps matching TRBD2 (5 bases). V lost 5 bases and J lost 0, with 14 bases in between. CDR3 size: 15 residues. Germline-derived CDR1 and CDR2 are PRHDT and FYEKMQ (reference sequence). The CDR3: CASSPGGPPSYEQYF. The CDR3 region has the DNA TGTGCCAGCAGCCCCGGAGGACCTCCCTCCTACGAGCAGTACTTC.

V is TRBV6-1 and J is TRBJ2-7; D may be TRBD2 (6 bases). This CDR3 contains 14 residues. Trimming stripped 0 bases from V and 6 bases from J, with 12 bases between. Germline V gives CDR1 MNHNS, CDR2 SASEGT. The CDR3 protein is CASSEAREISEQYF. CDR3 DNA sequence: TGTGCCAGCAGTGAAGCGCGGGAAATTAGCGAGCAGTACTTC.

This chain uses TRBV4-1 with TRBJ2-1, with D perhaps matching TRBD1 (5 bases). Germline V gives CDR1 MGHRA, CDR2 YSYEKL. V shed 6 bases and J shed 5 bases, with 8 bases lying between them. There are 12 residues in the CDR3. Here the CDR3 reads CASRGQNNEQFF. The CDR3, as DNA: TGCGCCAGCAGGGGGCAGAACAATGAGCAGTTCTTC.

The chain is built from TRBV2 and TRBJ2-3; 16 bases are shared with TRBD2. The V gene's germline CDR1 is SNHLY and CDR2 FYNNEI. The CDR3 runs to 15 residues. Unmatched junction bases numbered 7, after V lost 5 bases and J lost 11 bases. CDR3 in DNA: TGTGCCAGCAGTATCGGGACTAGCGGGGGGGAGGAGCAGTATTTT. This encodes CASSIGTSGGEEQYF.

This sequence joins TRBV28 and TRBJ2-1, with 12 positions matching TRBD2. Germline values: CDR1 MDHEN, CDR2 SYDVKM. V lost 4 bases to trimming and J lost 7 bases; unmatched junction nucleotides: 11. CDR3 length: 17 amino acids. This chain's CDR3 is CASSSNLLAGGANEQFF. CDR3 DNA sequence: TGTGCCAGCAGTTCGAACCTACTAGCGGGGGGCGCTAATGAGCAGTTCTTC. Using reference TRBV28 and TRBJ2-1 for the parts outside the CDR3, the full variable domain is DVKVTQSSRYLVKRTGEKVFLECVQDMDHENMFWYRQDPGLGLRLIYFSYDVKMKEKGDIPEGYSVSREKKERFSLILESASTNQTSMYLCASSSNLLAGGANEQFFGPGTRLTVL.

The chain has TRBV7-2 and TRBJ2-7; TRBD1 aligns across 8 bases. Losses at the gene ends were 1 base for V and 1 base for J; bases not matched to a gene: 6. CDR3 length equals 16 residues. CDR1 and CDR2 from the germline V gene are SGHTA and FQGNSA. CDR3 loop: CASSLVPGQGSYEQYF. In nucleotides, the CDR3 is TGTGCCAGCAGCTTAGTTCCCGGACAGGGATCCTACGAGCAGTACTTC.